The rows below give T cell receptor beta chains drawn from one sample of a study of blood T cells in healthy people across ages. TCRdb re-derived calls from the 5' RACE reads in MiXCR, one entry per CDR3 protein. The sample contains 1.5 million or so distinct CDR3 sequences, approximately 43% of which appear only once. Sequenced: blood. The source of these receptors is a woman under 30 in good health. The CDR3 runs from the conserved cysteine through the conserved F or W.

v_call cdr3_aa
TRBV7-2 CASSTSGGRGEQFF
TRBV7-2 CASSLNLDEIYGYTF
TRBV12-3/TRBV12-4 CAIQGRGRTTQYF
TRBV20-1 CSASPTSGINNEQFF
TRBV29-1 CSVPGTGAYEQYF
TRBV29-1 CSVEPGAETQYF
TRBV6-2/TRBV6-3 CASSQTSGGFDEQYF
TRBV7-9 CASSPLERESYNEQFF
TRBV6-5 CASNYSGTGSGANVLTF
TRBV7-9 CASSREQFF
TRBV9 CASSASSGPTYEQYF
TRBV9 CASGRGGQNEQFF
TRBV10-3 CAAIEGGGPGNTEAFF
TRBV7-9 CASSFAGREQYF
TRBV5-1 CASSTGTSGGLSAQYF
TRBV12-3/TRBV12-4 CASSFGRGEFF
TRBV7-8 CASTQAGGTYNEQFF
TRBV7-2 CASSSLRSSGRHQETQYF
TRBV20-1 CSPDGDIQETQYF
TRBV20-1 CSASLLHYNEQFF
TRBV28 CASSLTGGHYNEQFF
TRBV12-3/TRBV12-4 CASTLRGTSYEQYF
TRBV4-1 CASSQARAGDYEQYF
TRBV10-3 CAISETDLDEKLFF
TRBV4-1 CASSQEARSTDTQYF
TRBV6-2/TRBV6-3 CASSYKSNEQFF
TRBV9 CASSVDGTGTYEQYF
TRBV29-1 CSVFDRRVGNTEAFF
TRBV15 CATSSRTGPNSPLHF
TRBV6-5 CASSYSNRMNTEAFF
TRBV6-5 CASSYSRGARRGYTF
TRBV7-8 CASSRERIKPNVLTF
TRBV20-1 CSAREGPTALHF
TRBV7-2 CASSTAGTGVQPQHF
TRBV27 CASRGDGIGLNEKLFF
TRBV20-1 CSARDRLAGVGEQFF
TRBV28 CASRIGTGAQGLSGNTIYF
TRBV27 CASSSQGRNTGELFF
TRBV4-3 CASSQGKRRRQFF
TRBV4-3 CASSKTGGYGYTF
TRBV27 CASWGVAGEKHNEQFF
TRBV9 CASSSPPGEMDGQFF
TRBV4-1 CASGTGLTGEQYF
TRBV20-1 CSAREGQVVEETQYF
TRBV28 CASSFGGYGYIF
TRBV29-1 CSVEDLQGYSNQPQHF
TRBV9 CASSVGRGRNSVYEQYF
TRBV25-1 CASSEYRGNKQYF
TRBV20-1 CSARTSGGNTDTQYF
TRBV9 CASSVVETGVTEQYF
TRBV7-8 CASSSWSQIAGTEAFF
TRBV7-9 CASSLEQGDPYGYTF
TRBV5-1 CASSFTGNVYEQYF
TRBV4-1 CASSPDWQESQYF
TRBV20-1 CSAGLGFPGYTF
TRBV7-9 CASREYRGPGELFF
TRBV27 CASSLCGTDHEQYF